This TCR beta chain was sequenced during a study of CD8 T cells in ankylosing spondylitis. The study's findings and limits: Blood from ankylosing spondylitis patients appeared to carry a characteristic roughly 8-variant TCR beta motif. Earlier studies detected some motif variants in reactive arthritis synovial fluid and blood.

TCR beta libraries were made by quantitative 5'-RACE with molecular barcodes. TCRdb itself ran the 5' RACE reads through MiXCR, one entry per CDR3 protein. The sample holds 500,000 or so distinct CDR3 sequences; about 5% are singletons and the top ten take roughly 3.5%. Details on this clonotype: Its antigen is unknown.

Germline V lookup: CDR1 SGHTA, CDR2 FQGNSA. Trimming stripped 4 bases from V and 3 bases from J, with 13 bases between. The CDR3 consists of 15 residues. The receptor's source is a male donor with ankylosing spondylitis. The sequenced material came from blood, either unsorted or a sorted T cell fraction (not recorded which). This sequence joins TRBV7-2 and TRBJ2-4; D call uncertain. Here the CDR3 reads CASSSGYVGKNIQYF. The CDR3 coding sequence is TGTGCCAGCAGCTCTGGCTATGTAGGCAAAAACATTCAGTACTTC.